The T cell receptor (beta chain) described here comes from a study of shared clonotypes between healthy human individuals. Nashville, Tennessee was home to all donors, who were Caucasian adults. The CDR3 contains 15 residues. V lost 0 bases, J lost 3 bases, and 8 bases lay in between. The germline CDR1 and CDR2 sequences are MNHEY and SVGAGI. Produced via immunoSEQ multiplex PCR; TCRdb's table is partial and in-frame only. In the table there are 2 million to 2.5 million clones, 90% to 96% of which are singletons. Sequencing used naive CD4+ T cells sorted from blood. The sample's subset: CD45RA+ positively selected. The TCR sequence derives from a man between 18 and 35 years old in good health. J is TRBJ2-2 and V is TRBV6-5; TRBD1 or TRBD2 may be the D gene (5 bases each). The chain's CDR3 is CASSYSGVYTGELFF. CDR3 DNA: TGTGCCAGCAGTTACTCGGGGGTGTACACCGGGGAGCTGTTTTTT.